These 7 T cell receptor beta chains were sequenced from one sample in a study of regulatory T cells in long-lasting Graves disease. Time point specified: newly diagnosed GD, antithyroid drugs for less than 3 months. The TCR library was made from RNA that had been extracted from PBMCs in TRIzol. For TCR beta, libraries came from iRepertoire HTBI primers and Arm-PCR of CDR3 regions. TCRdb analysed the multiplex PCR reads with MiXCR anew, one entry per CDR3 protein. The sample shows a few hundred thousand distinct CDR3 sequences, 18% of them seen only once. This same sample was also taken into another study, of T cells in Graves' hyperthyroidism and ophthalmopathy.

Here the sequenced sample was peripheral blood mononuclear cells (PBMCs), taken at new diagnosis, from a patient treated with antithyroid drugs. All receptors derive from a woman aged 25 to 39 with Graves disease.

This clonotype was recorded many times. The chain uses TRBV9 and TRBJ2-1; 8 bases match TRBD2. Per germline, CDR1 SGDLS and CDR2 YYNGEE. The V gene end was trimmed by 1 base and the J gene end by 4 bases; junction bases not matched to a gene: 4. The CDR3 is made up of 15 amino acids. The CDR3: CASSVISGAYNEQFF. DNA of the CDR3: TGTGCCAGCAGCGTAATTAGCGGGGCATACAATGAGCAGTTCTTC.

This clonotype was detected ten times or more. The chain has TRBV20-1 and TRBJ2-1, with D possibly being TRBD1 or TRBD2 (5 bases each). CDR1 and CDR2 (germline): DFQATT, SNEGSKA (reference sequence). Trimming took off 1 base at V and 8 bases at J, with 15 bases between the two ends. The CDR3 sequence is 14 residues long. DNA for the CDR3: TGCAGTGCTAGAGGAGGCTCGGGGCATGATGAGCAGTTCTTC. Translated: CSARGGSGHDEQFF.

This clonotype was seen ten or more times. This chain joins TRBV7-9 and TRBJ1-2; TRBD1 aligns across 10 bases. The CDR3 loop spans 14 amino acids. The germline V gene encodes CDR1 SEHNR and CDR2 FQNEAQ (reference sequence). J lost 8 bases, V lost 3 bases, and 6 bases had no gene match. The CDR3 protein is CASSLLRTGGGYTF. Here the CDR3 DNA reads TGTGCCAGCAGCTTGCTCCGGACAGGGGGAGGCTACACCTTC.

This clonotype was picked up many times. V usage is TRBV29-1 and J usage is TRBJ2-1, with D possibly matching TRBD1 (5 bases). V was trimmed by 3 bases and J by 5 bases, leaving 11 bases between them. The CDR3 is 13 residues long. Per the germline V gene, CDR1 is SQVTM and CDR2 is ANQGSEA. CDR3 amino acids: CSVDIDRNNEQFF. In DNA form, the CDR3 reads TGCAGCGTTGATATAGACAGAAACAATGAGCAGTTCTTC.

The gene calls are TRBV29-1 and TRBJ1-6; D is unresolved. The germline V gene encodes CDR1 SQVTM and CDR2 ANQGSEA. CDR3 size: 14 residues. Trimming took 1 base from V and 7 from J, leaving 11 bases between them. CDR3 coding DNA: TGCAGCGTTGAAGTACGGCTAATCAATTCACCCCTCCACTTT. Translated: CSVEVRLINSPLHF.

This clonotype was found many times. The V and J genes are TRBV29-1 and TRBJ2-2; 10 bases map to TRBD1. The CDR3 length is 16 residues. Trimming at V came to 6 bases and at J to 1 base, leaving 8 bases not matched to a gene. Germline V gene lookup returns CDR1 SQVTM and CDR2 ANQGSEA. CDR3 in amino acids: CSVQPRDRGNTGELFF. CDR3 coding DNA: TGCAGCGTCCAACCCCGGGACAGGGGGAACACCGGGGAGCTGTTTTTT.

On this clonotype: The likely explanation is a read error, given a far larger clone one base away. V gene TRBV9 combines with J gene TRBJ2-3; tentative D call: TRBD2 (5 bases). The CDR3 covers 16 residues. CDR1 is SGDLS and CDR2 is YYNGEE in the germline V gene. The DNA for the CDR3 is TGTGCCAGCAGCCAATCTGAGACATCTAGCACAGATACGCGGTATTTT. It is translated as CASSQSETSSTDTRYF.